The 23 T cell receptor beta chains below all came from one sample that was sequenced in a study of T cells in Graves' hyperthyroidism and ophthalmopathy. Authors of the study amplified TCR beta CDR3 regions from RNA transcripts. HTBI primers were employed in a first-round RT-PCR of the TCR CDR3. One entry per CDR3 protein results from TCRdb running MiXCR on the multiplex PCR reads. Of roughly 640,000 distinct CDR3 sequences in the sample, approximately 15% were seen once. Sequencing was done on a sample of blood. The source of these receptors is a woman in her thirties or forties with Graves' ophthalmopathy.

In the case of this clonotype: This clone may be a read error of a much larger clone one base away. CDR3 sequence reads: CASHGGGRGQFF. The DNA for the CDR3 is TGTGCCAGCCACGGGGGGGGCAGAGGGCAGTTCTTC. The chain is built from TRBV2 and TRBJ2-1; TRBD2 agrees at 8 bases. V shed 8 bases, J shed 12 bases, and the junction held 9 bases outside the gene matches. The CDR3 sequence is 12 residues long. Germline V gene lookup returns CDR1 SNHLY and CDR2 FYNNEI. The variable domain in full, completed from reference TRBV2 and TRBJ2-1, reads EPEVTQTPSHQVTQMGQEVILRCVPISNHLYFYWYRQILGQKVEFLVSFYNNEISEKSEIFDDQFSVERPDGSNFTLKIRSTKLEDSAMYFCASHGGGRGQFFGPGTRLTVL.

This clonotype was counted at least ten times. CDR3: CASSLLGGSSPLHF. Here the CDR3 DNA reads TGTGCCAGCAGCTTATTAGGGGGGAGTTCACCCCTCCACTTT. The V call is TRBV11-2, the J call TRBJ1-6; TRBD1 is a possible D gene (6 bases). V shed 2 bases and J shed 9 bases, with 11 bases lying between them. Germline V CDR1 and CDR2: SGHAT, FQNNGV. CDR3 length: 14 amino acids.

This clonotype appeared a few times. The genes are TRBV12-3 or TRBV12-4 and TRBJ2-5, with 9 bases fitting TRBD1. Trimming took 6 bases from V and 5 from J; bases not matched to a gene: 7. CDR3 length: 14 residues. The CDR3 DNA sequence: TGTGCCAGCAGCCGGGACAGGGTTTTCGAGACCCAGTACTTC. Translation: CASSRDRVFETQYF.

This clonotype was observed at least ten times. J is TRBJ2-7 and V is TRBV20-1; 7 bases map to TRBD1. Trimming took 1 base from V and 6 from J; bases not matched to a gene: 3. The CDR3 is made up of 12 amino acids. Germline V lookup: CDR1 DFQATT, CDR2 SNEGSKA (reference sequence). CDR3 sequence: CSARGYRGEQYF. The CDR3 region has the DNA TGCAGTGCTAGAGGTTACAGGGGCGAGCAGTACTTC.

This clonotype occurred many times. The chain is built from TRBV6-1 and TRBJ2-3; 12 bases map to TRBD2. After removal of 6 bases from V and 4 bases from J, the junction contained 8 bases not matched to a gene. The CDR3 contains 16 residues. Per germline, CDR1 MNHNS and CDR2 SASEGT. This CDR3 reads CASRGKTSGRADTQYF. CDR3 DNA: TGTGCCAGCAGGGGGAAGACTAGCGGGAGAGCAGATACGCAGTATTTT.

This clonotype was seen a handful of times. J is TRBJ1-2 and V is TRBV28; the D gene is possibly TRBD1 (5 bases). The CDR3 sequence is 13 residues long. Germline V gives CDR1 MDHEN, CDR2 SYDVKM. Trimming cost V 7 bases and J 3 bases, with 12 bases left between them. CDR3 loop: CASTSGNYYGYTF. As DNA, the CDR3 is TGTGCCAGCACCTCAGGGAATTACTATGGCTACACCTTC.

The chain couples TRBV14 to TRBJ1-5; D unclear. CDR3 length: 19 amino acids. The V gene lost 1 base and the J gene lost 6 bases, with 25 bases spanning the gap. In germline, CDR1 is SGHDN, CDR2 FVKESK. The CDR3 sequence is CASSQVKFPPGGDSQPQHF. CDR3 nucleotide sequence: TGTGCCAGCAGCCAAGTGAAATTCCCCCCGGGTGGTGATAGTCAGCCCCAGCATTTT.

The chain couples TRBV2 to TRBJ2-4; D is perhaps TRBD2 (6 bases). The ends were cut back, 7 bases at V and 0 bases at J, with 16 bases in the middle. Looked up from germline, CDR1 is SNHLY and CDR2 is FYNNEI. The CDR3 runs to 16 residues. CDR3 DNA sequence: TGTGCCAGCATTCTACGGGGGTTACTAGCCAAAAACATTCAGTACTTC. Encoded protein: CASILRGLLAKNIQYF.

This clonotype occurred a few times. The rearrangement uses TRBV7-3 and TRBJ2-1; D unclear. CDR1 SGHTA and CDR2 FQGTGA come from the germline V gene. The CDR3 is made up of 16 amino acids. V was shortened by 5 bases and J by 0 bases, with 14 bases between the two germline ends. The chain's CDR3 is CASSPLLSRSYNEQFF. The CDR3 DNA is TGTGCCAGCAGCCCACTACTAAGCCGCTCCTACAATGAGCAGTTCTTC.

This rearrangement joins TRBV12-3 or TRBV12-4 to TRBJ2-2; D may be TRBD2 (5 bases). V lost 0 bases, J lost 6 bases, and 11 bases lay in between. This CDR3 has 15 amino acids. CDR3 loop: CASSLATAGPGELFF. CDR3 nucleotides: TGTGCCAGCAGTTTAGCGACTGCGGGTCCCGGGGAGCTGTTTTTT.

The chain couples TRBV7-8 to TRBJ2-1; 7 nucleotides align to TRBD2. The CDR3 totals 16 residues. Germline-derived CDR1 and CDR2 are SGHVS and FQNEAQ. J lost 8 bases, V lost 2 bases, and 12 bases had no gene match. CDR3 protein: CASSLFPGLSLDEQFF. The DNA for the CDR3 is TGTGCCAGCAGCTTATTCCCGGGACTAAGTCTCGATGAGCAGTTCTTC.

The chain has TRBV14 and TRBJ1-3; D is undetermined. From germline, CDR1 is SGHDN and CDR2 FVKESK. Trimming left V 4 bases short and J 9 bases short, with 16 bases between. The CDR3 contains 14 residues. The CDR3 protein is CASSPNSHGVTIYF. CDR3 sequence (DNA): TGTGCCAGCAGCCCGAATAGCCACGGCGTCACCATATATTTT. The full variable domain, rest sourced from reference TRBV14 and TRBJ1-3, is EAGVTQFPSHSVIEKGQTVTLRCDPISGHDNLYWYRRVMGKEIKFLLHFVKESKQDESGMPNNRFLAERTGGTYSTLKVQPAELEDSGVYFCASSPNSHGVTIYFGEGSWLTVV.

This clonotype appeared many times. The gene calls are TRBV5-1 and TRBJ2-1, with TRBD1 matching over 7 bases. V shed 3 bases, J shed 3 bases, and the junction held 15 bases outside the gene matches. There are 18 residues in the CDR3. Germline CDR1 and CDR2: SGHRS and YFSETQ. The CDR3: CASSSNSGQAGLYNEQFF. CDR3 in DNA: TGCGCCAGCAGCTCGAACTCCGGACAGGCAGGCCTCTACAATGAGCAGTTCTTC. The full variable domain, in which reference TRBV5-1 and TRBJ2-1 provide the parts outside the CDR3, is KAGVTQTPRYLIKTRGQQVTLSCSPISGHRSVSWYQQTPGQGLQFLFEYFSETQRNKGNFPGRFSGRQFSNSRSEMNVSTLELGDSALYLCASSSNSGQAGLYNEQFFGPGTRLTVL.

This clonotype has just one count. This chain uses TRBV5-1 with TRBJ2-5; maybe TRBD1 (6 bases). The V gene's germline CDR1 is SGHRS and CDR2 YFSETQ. The CDR3 spans 17 residues. V gave up 0 bases and J gave up 5 bases, with 20 bases separating them. This chain's CDR3 is CASSLVLGGVSPETQYF. In DNA, the CDR3 is TGCGCCAGCAGCTTGGTGTTAGGGGGTGTCTCTCCGGAGACCCAGTACTTC.

In this sample, this clonotype turned up a few times. The chain links TRBV5-4 to TRBJ2-4; perhaps TRBD2 as D (5 bases). Germline V gene sequence: CDR1 SGHNT, CDR2 YYREEE (reference sequence). The V and J ends lost 2 bases and 2 bases respectively, with 11 bases between them. The CDR3 is made up of 15 amino acids. Here the CDR3 reads CASSFDGESKNIQYF. The DNA for the CDR3 is TGTGCCAGCAGCTTCGATGGGGAGTCCAAAAACATTCAGTACTTC.

Of note for this clonotype: A read error may account for a junction end that differs from germline. This chain connects TRBV18 to TRBJ1-2; D is unresolved. CDR1 KGHSH and CDR2 LQKENI come from the germline V gene. The CDR3 spans 16 residues. CDR3 in amino acids: CAISPIEASFNYGYTF. In nucleotides, the CDR3 is TGTGCCATCTCACCAATCGAGGCAAGCTTTAACTATGGCTACACCTTC.

The chain employs TRBV24-1 and TRBJ2-2; 7 nucleotides agree with TRBD1. V shed 4 bases, J shed 4 bases, and the junction held 14 bases outside the gene matches. The CDR3 consists of 18 residues. CDR1 and CDR2 (germline): KGHDR, SFDVKD. Here the CDR3 DNA reads TGTGCCACCAGTGAGTTATCACGGACAGGTTCGACCACCGGGGAGCTGTTTTTT. This codes for CATSELSRTGSTTGELFF.

The V gene is TRBV2, the J gene TRBJ2-3; maybe TRBD2 (8 bases). Germline V gene data show CDR1 as SNHLY and CDR2 as FYNNEI. V shed 8 bases and J shed 2 bases, with 11 bases lying between them. CDR3 length: 13 residues. CDR3: CASREGATDTQYF. CDR3 DNA: TGTGCCAGCCGGGAGGGGGCCACAGATACGCAGTATTTT.

The rearrangement uses TRBV5-1 and TRBJ2-7, with D possibly TRBD1 on 5 matching bases. Trimming removed 5 bases at V and 0 bases at J, with 15 bases between. This CDR3 is 15 amino acids long. CDR1 is SGHRS and CDR2 is YFSETQ in the germline V gene. The chain's CDR3 is CASSSGHIGSYEQYF. In DNA form, the CDR3 reads TGCGCCAGCAGTTCCGGACATATCGGCTCCTACGAGCAGTACTTC. The whole variable domain, remainder taken from reference TRBV5-1 and TRBJ2-7, is KAGVTQTPRYLIKTRGQQVTLSCSPISGHRSVSWYQQTPGQGLQFLFEYFSETQRNKGNFPGRFSGRQFSNSRSEMNVSTLELGDSALYLCASSSGHIGSYEQYFGPGTRLTVT.

This clonotype was picked up many times. The J gene is TRBJ1-1, the V gene TRBV28; 8 bases map to TRBD1. The J segment lost 1 base and the V segment lost 6 bases, leaving 10 bases of the junction unmatched. This CDR3 is built from 16 residues. Germline values: CDR1 MDHEN, CDR2 SYDVKM. CDR3 nucleotide sequence: TGTGCCAGCAGGGGACCCCCAGGGACAGGGAACACTGAAGCTTTCTTT. Translated, it gives CASRGPPGTGNTEAFF.

The chain links TRBV20-1 to TRBJ1-2, with D perhaps TRBD1 (6 bases). The V end lost 2 bases, the J end lost 4 bases, and 8 bases lay between the germline ends. CDR1 DFQATT and CDR2 SNEGSKA come from the germline V gene (reference sequence). The CDR3 extends over 12 amino acids. The DNA of the CDR3 is TGCAGTGCTAGAAGGGGGACCTATGGCTACACCTTC. Amino acids: CSARRGTYGYTF.

This clonotype was seen a few times. V is TRBV15 and J is TRBJ2-6; D is ambiguous. Germline V lookup: CDR1 LNHNV, CDR2 YYDKDF (reference sequence). The CDR3 runs to 15 residues. The V gene lost 0 bases and the J gene lost 1 base, with 4 bases spanning the gap. The CDR3 loop is CATSRDTSGANVLTF. DNA for the CDR3: TGTGCCACCAGCAGAGATACGTCTGGGGCCAACGTCCTGACTTTC. Filled out from reference TRBV15 and TRBJ2-6, the complete variable domain reads DAMVIQNPRYQVTQFGKPVTLSCSQTLNHNVMYWYQQKSSQAPKLLFHYYDKDFNNEADTPDNFQSRRPNTSFCFLDIRSPGLGDTAMYLCATSRDTSGANVLTFGAGSRLTVL.

This clonotype occurred many times. The chain has TRBV7-9 and TRBJ2-2; unclear D gene. Germline V gene data show CDR1 as SEHNR and CDR2 as FQNEAQ (reference sequence). This CDR3 contains 13 residues. The germline V and J ends were trimmed by 5 bases and 7 bases, with 11 bases remaining between them. In nucleotides, the CDR3 is TGTGCCAGCAGCGCCCCGAACGGCGGGGAGCTGTTTTTT. This sequence encodes CASSAPNGGELFF. The full variable domain, its missing parts supplied by reference TRBV7-9 and TRBJ2-2, is DTGVSQNPRHKITKRGQNVTFRCDPISEHNRLYWYRQTLGQGPEFLTYFQNEAQLEKSRLLSDRFSAERPKGSFSTLEIQRTEQGDSAMYLCASSAPNGGELFFGEGSRLTVL.